The T cell receptor beta chain described here comes from a study of T cell repertoires in ileal Crohn's disease. General study points: High-frequency clones were more common in sorted CD8 than CD4 cells. Clonal expansions were more frequent in active smokers than non-smokers at surgery. Endoscopic recurrence occurred in every patient whose clonality exceeded 26.8%.

As for this clone: Antigen unknown.

The V end was cut by 3 bases, the J end by 3 bases, with 14 bases between. The CDR3 spans 15 residues. The germline V gene encodes CDR1 GTSNPN and CDR2 SVGIG (reference sequence). Measured with immunoSEQ multiplex PCR; TCRdb has only the in-frame clones, and not every one. Of 6,000 to 7,500 clones listed, more than 80% were seen once; the top ten hold about 5%. The TCR comes from an adult with Crohn's disease. The sample was ileal tissue. The chain links TRBV30 to TRBJ2-2; perhaps TRBD1 as D (5 bases). The CDR3 region has the DNA TGTGCCTGGAGAGAGGCAGGGCGGTACACCGGGGAGCTGTTTTTT. Its protein is CAWREAGRYTGELFF. The complete variable domain, with remaining parts taken from reference TRBV30 and TRBJ2-2, reads SQTIHQWPATLVQPVGSPLSLECTVEGTSNPNLYWYRQAAGRGLQLLFYSVGIGQISSEVPQNLSASRPQDRQFILSSKKLLLSDSGFYLCAWREAGRYTGELFFGEGSRLTVL.